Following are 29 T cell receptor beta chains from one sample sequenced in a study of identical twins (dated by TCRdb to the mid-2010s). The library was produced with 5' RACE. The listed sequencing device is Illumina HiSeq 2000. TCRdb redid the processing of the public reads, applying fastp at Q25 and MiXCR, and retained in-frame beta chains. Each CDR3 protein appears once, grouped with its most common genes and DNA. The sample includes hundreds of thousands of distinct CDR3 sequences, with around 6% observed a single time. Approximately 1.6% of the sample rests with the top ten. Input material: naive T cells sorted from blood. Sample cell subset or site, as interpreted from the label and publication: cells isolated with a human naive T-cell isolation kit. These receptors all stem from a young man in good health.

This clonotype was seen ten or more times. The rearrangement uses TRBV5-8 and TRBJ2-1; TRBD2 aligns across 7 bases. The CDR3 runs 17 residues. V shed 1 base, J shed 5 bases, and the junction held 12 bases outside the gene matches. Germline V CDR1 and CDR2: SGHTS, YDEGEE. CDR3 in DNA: TGTGCCAGCAGCTTGCGAGCCGGGCGGGAGCGGAACAATGAGCAGTTCTTC. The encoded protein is CASSLRAGRERNNEQFF.

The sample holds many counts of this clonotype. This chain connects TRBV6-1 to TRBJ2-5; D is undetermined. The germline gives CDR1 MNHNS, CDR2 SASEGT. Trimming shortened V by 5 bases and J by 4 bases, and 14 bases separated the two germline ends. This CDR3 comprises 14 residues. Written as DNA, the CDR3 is TGTGCCAGCAGTCGCGACTTTGGGGTAGAGACCCAGTACTTC. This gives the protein CASSRDFGVETQYF.

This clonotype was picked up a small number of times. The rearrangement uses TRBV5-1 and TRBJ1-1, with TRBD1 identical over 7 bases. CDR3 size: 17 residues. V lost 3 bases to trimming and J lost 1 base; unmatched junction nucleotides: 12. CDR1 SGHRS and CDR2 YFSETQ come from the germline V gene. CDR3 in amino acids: CASSSPGTDPRNTEAFF. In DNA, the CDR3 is TGCGCCAGCAGCTCCCCCGGGACAGACCCTCGGAACACTGAAGCTTTCTTT.

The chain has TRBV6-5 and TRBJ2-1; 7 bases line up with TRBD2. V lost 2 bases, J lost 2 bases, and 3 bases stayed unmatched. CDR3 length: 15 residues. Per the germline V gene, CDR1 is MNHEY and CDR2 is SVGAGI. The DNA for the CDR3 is TGTGCCAGCAGTTACGGACTAGGAACCTACAATGAGCAGTTCTTC. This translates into CASSYGLGTYNEQFF.

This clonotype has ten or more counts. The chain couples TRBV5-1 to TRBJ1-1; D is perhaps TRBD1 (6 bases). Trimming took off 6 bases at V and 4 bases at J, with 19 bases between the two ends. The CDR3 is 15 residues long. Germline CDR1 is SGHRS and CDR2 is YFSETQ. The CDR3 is CASNELQGRGTEAFF. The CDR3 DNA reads TGCGCCAGCAACGAACTACAGGGCCGAGGCACTGAAGCTTTCTTT.

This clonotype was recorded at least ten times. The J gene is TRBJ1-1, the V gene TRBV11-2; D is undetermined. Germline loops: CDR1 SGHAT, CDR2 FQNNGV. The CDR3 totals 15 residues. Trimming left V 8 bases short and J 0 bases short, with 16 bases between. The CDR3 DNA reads TGTGCCAGCTCCAGCAAGAGGGTCATGAACACTGAAGCTTTCTTT. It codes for CASSSKRVMNTEAFF. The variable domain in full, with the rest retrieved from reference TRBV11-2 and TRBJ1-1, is EAGVAQSPRYKIIEKRQSVAFWCNPISGHATLYWYQQILGQGPKLLIQFQNNGVVDDSQLPKDRFSAERLKGVDSTLKIQPAKLEDSAVYLCASSSKRVMNTEAFFGQGTRLTVV.

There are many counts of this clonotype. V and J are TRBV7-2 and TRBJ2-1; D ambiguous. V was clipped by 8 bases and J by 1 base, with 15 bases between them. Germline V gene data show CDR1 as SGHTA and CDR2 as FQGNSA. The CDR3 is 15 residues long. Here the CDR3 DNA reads TGTGCCAGCCGAAAAGGCGCAGTATCCTACAATGAGCAGTTCTTC. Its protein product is CASRKGAVSYNEQFF.

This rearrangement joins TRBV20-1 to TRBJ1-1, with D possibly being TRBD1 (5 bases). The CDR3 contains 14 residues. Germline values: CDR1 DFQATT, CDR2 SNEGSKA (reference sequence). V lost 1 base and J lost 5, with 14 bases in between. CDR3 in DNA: TGCAGTGCTAGAGGGCCGGGGCCTTTAACTGAAGCTTTCTTT. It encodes CSARGPGPLTEAFF.

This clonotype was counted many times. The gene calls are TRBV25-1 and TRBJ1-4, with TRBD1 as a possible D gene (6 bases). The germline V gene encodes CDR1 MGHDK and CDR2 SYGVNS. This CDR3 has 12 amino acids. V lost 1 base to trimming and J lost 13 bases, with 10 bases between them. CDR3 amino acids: CASSESGTRLFF. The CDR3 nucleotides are TGTGCCAGCAGTGAATCCGGGACACGACTGTTTTTT. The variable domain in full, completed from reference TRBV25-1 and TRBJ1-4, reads EADIYQTPRYLVIGTGKKITLECSQTMGHDKMYWYQQDPGMELHLIHYSYGVNSTEKGDLSSESTVSRIRTEHFPLTLESARPSHTSQYLCASSESGTRLFFGSGTQLSVL.

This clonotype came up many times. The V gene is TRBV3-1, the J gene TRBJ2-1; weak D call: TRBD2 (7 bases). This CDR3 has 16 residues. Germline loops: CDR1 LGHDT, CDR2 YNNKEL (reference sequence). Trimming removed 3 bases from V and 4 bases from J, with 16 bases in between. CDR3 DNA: TGTGCCAGCAGCCATACAACAGGGAGGGGATACAATGAGCAGTTCTTC. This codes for CASSHTTGRGYNEQFF.

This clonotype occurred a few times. The CDR3 loop reads CASSLAALGNTDTQYF. The CDR3 DNA reads as TGTGCCAGCAGCTTAGCCGCTTTAGGGAACACAGATACGCAGTATTTT. The rearrangement uses TRBV7-2 and TRBJ2-3; D gene uncertain. This CDR3 is built from 16 residues. Between the trimmed V and J ends, which lost 0 bases and 2 bases, there was a span of 12 bases. Germline values: CDR1 SGHTA, CDR2 FQGNSA.

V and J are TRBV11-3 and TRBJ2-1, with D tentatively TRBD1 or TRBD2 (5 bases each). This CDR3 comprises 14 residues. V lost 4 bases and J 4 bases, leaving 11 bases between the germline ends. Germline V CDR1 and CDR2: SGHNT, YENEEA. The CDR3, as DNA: TGTGCCAGCAGCTCAACGGGACGGTACAATGAGCAGTTCTTC. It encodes CASSSTGRYNEQFF.

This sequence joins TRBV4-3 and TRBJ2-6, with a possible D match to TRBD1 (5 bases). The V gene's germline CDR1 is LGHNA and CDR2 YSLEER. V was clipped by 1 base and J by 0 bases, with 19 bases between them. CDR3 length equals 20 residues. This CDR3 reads CASSQVRLGHSNSGANVLTF. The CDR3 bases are TGCGCCAGCAGCCAAGTGAGGTTGGGGCACTCAAACTCTGGGGCCAACGTCCTGACTTTC.

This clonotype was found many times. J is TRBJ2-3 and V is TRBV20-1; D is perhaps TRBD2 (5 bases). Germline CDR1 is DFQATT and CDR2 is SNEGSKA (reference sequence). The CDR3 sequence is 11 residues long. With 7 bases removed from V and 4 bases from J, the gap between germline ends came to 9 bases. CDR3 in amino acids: CSGRRPDTQYF. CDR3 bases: TGCAGTGGGAGGAGGCCAGATACGCAGTATTTT.

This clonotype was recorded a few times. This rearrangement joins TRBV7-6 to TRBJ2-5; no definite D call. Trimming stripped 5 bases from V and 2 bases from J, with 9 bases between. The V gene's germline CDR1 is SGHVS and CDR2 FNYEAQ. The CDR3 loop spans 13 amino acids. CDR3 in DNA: TGTGCCAGCAGCGCGGCCAGACAAGAGACCCAGTACTTC. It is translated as CASSAARQETQYF.

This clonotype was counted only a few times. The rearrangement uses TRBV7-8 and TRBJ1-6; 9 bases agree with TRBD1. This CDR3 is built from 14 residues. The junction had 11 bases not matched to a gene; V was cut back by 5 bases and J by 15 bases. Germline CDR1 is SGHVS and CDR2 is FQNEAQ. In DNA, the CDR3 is TGTGCCAGCAGCCCCACAGGGGGCACTGGTCTCCTCCACTTT. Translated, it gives CASSPTGGTGLLHF.

The CDR3 here is CASRGSAPVPSSYNEQFF. CDR3 nucleotide sequence: TGTGCCAGCAGGGGTTCGGCGCCAGTGCCGAGCTCCTACAATGAGCAGTTCTTC. The chain carries TRBV25-1 and TRBJ2-1; D ambiguous. Germline CDR1 MGHDK, CDR2 SYGVNS. With 6 bases removed from V and 0 bases from J, the gap between germline ends came to 21 bases. The CDR3 sequence is 18 residues long.

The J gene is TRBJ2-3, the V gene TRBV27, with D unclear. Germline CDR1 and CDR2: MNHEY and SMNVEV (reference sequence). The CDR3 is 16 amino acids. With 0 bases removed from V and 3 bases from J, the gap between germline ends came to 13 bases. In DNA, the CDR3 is TGTGCCAGCAGTTTATCGCTAAGGCTAGTTACAGATACGCAGTATTTT. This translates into CASSLSLRLVTDTQYF.

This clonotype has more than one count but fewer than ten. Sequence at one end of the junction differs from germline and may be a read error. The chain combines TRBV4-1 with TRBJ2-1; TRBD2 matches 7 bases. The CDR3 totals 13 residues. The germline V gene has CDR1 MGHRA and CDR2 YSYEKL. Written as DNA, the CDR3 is TGCGCCAGCAGCCCAAGGCTCGGCGGGAGCTTGGTCTTC. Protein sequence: CASSPRLGGSLVF.

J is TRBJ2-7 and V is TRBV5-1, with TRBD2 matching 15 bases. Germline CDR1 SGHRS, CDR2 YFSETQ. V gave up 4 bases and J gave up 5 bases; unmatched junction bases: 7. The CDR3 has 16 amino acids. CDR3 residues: CASSAGLAGGLDEQYF. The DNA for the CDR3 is TGCGCCAGCAGCGCCGGACTAGCGGGAGGGTTAGACGAGCAGTACTTC.

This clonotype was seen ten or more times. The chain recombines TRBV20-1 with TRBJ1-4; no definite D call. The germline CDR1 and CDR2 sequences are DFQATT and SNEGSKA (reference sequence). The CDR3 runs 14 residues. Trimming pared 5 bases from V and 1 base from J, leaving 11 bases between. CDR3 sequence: CSAEITETNEKLFF. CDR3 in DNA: TGCAGTGCTGAAATAACTGAAACTAATGAAAAACTGTTTTTT.

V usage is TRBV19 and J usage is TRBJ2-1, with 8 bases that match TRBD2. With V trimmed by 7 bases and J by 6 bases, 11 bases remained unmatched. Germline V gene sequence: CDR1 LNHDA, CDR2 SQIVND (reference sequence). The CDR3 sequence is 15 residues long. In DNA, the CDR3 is TGTGCCAGTAACAGGGATGGGACTAGTGCCAATGAGCAGTTCTTC. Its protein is CASNRDGTSANEQFF.

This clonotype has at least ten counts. CDR3 DNA: TGTGCCAGCAGTAACAGGGATATAAATCAGCCCCAGCATTTT. Its translation: CASSNRDINQPQHF. The V call is TRBV28, the J call TRBJ1-5, with D tentatively TRBD1 (6 bases). The CDR3 is made up of 14 amino acids. The V gene lost 5 bases and the J gene lost 4 bases, with 12 bases spanning the gap. CDR1 and CDR2 (germline): MDHEN, SYDVKM.

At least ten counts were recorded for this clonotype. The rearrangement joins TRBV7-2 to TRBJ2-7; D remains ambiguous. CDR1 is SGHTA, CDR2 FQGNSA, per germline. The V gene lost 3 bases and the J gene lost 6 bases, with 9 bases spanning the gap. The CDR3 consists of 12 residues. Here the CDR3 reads CASSFEVGEQYF. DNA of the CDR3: TGTGCCAGCAGCTTCGAGGTCGGCGAGCAGTACTTC.

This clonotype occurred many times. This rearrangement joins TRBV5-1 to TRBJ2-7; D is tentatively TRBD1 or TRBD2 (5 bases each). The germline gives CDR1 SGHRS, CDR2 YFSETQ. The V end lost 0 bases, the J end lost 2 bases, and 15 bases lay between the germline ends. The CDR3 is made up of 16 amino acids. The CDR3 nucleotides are TGCGCCAGCAGCTTGGACCGGGAACAGGCCACCTACGAGCAGTACTTC. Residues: CASSLDREQATYEQYF.

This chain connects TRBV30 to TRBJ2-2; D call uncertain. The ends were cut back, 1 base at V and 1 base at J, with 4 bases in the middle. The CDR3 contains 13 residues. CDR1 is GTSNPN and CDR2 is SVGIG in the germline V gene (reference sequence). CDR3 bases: TGTGCCTGGAGTGGTGGGAACACCGGGGAGCTGTTTTTT. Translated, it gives CAWSGGNTGELFF.

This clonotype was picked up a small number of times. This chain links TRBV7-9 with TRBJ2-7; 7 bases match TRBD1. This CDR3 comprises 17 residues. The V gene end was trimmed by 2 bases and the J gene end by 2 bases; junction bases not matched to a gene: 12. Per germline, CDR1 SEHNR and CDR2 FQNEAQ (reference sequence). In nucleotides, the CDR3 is TGTGCCAGCAGCTTATATGAGATGGACAGGTCCCCCTACGAGCAGTACGTC. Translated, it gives CASSLYEMDRSPYEQYV.

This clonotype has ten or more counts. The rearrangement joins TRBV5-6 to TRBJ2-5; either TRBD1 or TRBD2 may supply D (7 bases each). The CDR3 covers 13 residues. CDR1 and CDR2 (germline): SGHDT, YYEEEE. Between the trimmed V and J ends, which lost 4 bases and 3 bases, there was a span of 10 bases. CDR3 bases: TGTGCCAGCAGCCAGGGGGGGGAAGAGACCCAGTACTTC. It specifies CASSQGGEETQYF.

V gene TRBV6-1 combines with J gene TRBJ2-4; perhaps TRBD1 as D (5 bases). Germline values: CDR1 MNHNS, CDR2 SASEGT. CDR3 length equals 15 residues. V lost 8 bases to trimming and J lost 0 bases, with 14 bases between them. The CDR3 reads CASRDSYVAKNIQYF. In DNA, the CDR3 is TGTGCCAGCCGCGACAGTTACGTAGCCAAAAACATTCAGTACTTC.